Included here is one T cell receptor (beta chain) sequence, with context. The target antigen is unknown. Sequenced by immunoSEQ multiplex PCR; TCRdb stores in-frame clones only, minus some. The sample records around 26,000 clones, 65% to 90% being singletons. The record originates from a study of OX40 agonist ivuxolimab in advanced cancers. This CDR3 contains 15 residues. Germline CDR1 reads MNHNS; CDR2 reads SASEGT. After removal of 6 bases from V and 4 bases from J, the junction contained 5 bases not matched to a gene. Study-wide points: Expanded peripheral T cells had an undetermined antigen specificity. The study observed clonal expansion of CD4+ and CD8+ blood T cells by week 6 at 0.1 to 3.0 mg/kg.

The V call is TRBV6-1, the J call TRBJ2-5, with TRBD2 matching over 13 bases. This sequence was found in an adult with an advanced solid tumor such as melanoma, head and neck, liver or kidney cancer. The input for sequencing was CD4+ or CD8+ T cells sorted from blood, taken in a trial of the OX40 agonist ivuxolimab. CDR3 in DNA: TGTGCCAGCAGCCTTACTAGCGGGGGGGCAGAGACCCAGTACTTC. As protein: CASSLTSGGAETQYF.